Listed below are T cell receptor beta chains from one sample, sequenced in a study of T cell responses to AZD1222 COVID-19 vaccine. TCRdb's table, derived via immunoSEQ multiplex PCR, lists solely in-frame clones and lacks some. The sample records 75,000 to 100,000 clones, roughly nine tenths being singletons. The sample here was peripheral blood, taken on day 0 of AZD1222 vaccination. Receptors were obtained from an adult in good health. CDR3s include the opening cysteine and the closing phenylalanine or tryptophan. A D gene is named only where the DNA matches it firmly. The size field is filled for only some rows; it gives once, few, many or a size class.

cdr3_aa | cdr3_nt | clone_size | d_call | cdr3_length | j_call | v_call
CASSLMGVNEQYF | TGTGCCAGCAGCTTAATGGGGGTGAACGAGCAGTACTTC | . | . | 13 | TRBJ2-7 | TRBV13
CASSPPGQGGTGELFF | TGTGCCAGCTCACCACCGGGACAGGGAGGCACCGGGGAGCTGTTTTTT | . | TRBD1 | 16 | TRBJ2-2 | TRBV18
CASSQDGGGGSNYGYTF | TGCGCCAGCAGCCAAGATGGGGGCGGGGGCTCCAACTATGGCTACACCTTC | . | . | 17 | TRBJ1-2 | TRBV4-3
CASSIGQVSYNEQFF | TGTGCCAGTAGTATTGGCCAGGTTTCCTACAATGAGCAGTTCTTC | . | . | 15 | TRBJ2-1 | TRBV19
CASSVGENDGYELAKNIQYF | TGTGCCAGCAGCGTGGGAGAGAATGACGGCTACGAATTAGCCAAAAACATTCAGTACTTC | . | . | 20 | TRBJ2-4 | TRBV9
CASSLAALVYTDTQYF | TGTGCCAGCAGTTTAGCGGCGCTAGTGTACACAGATACGCAGTATTTT | . | . | 16 | TRBJ2-3 | TRBV27
CAIRAGQGALNTEAFF | TGTGCCATCAGAGCGGGACAGGGAGCTTTGAACACTGAAGCTTTCTTT | . | TRBD1 | 16 | TRBJ1-1 | TRBV10-3
CAISESGTSGSDEQFF | TGTGCCATCAGTGAGTCGGGGACTAGCGGGAGCGATGAGCAGTTCTTC | . | TRBD2 | 16 | TRBJ2-1 | TRBV10-3
CASSPDRGAYNEQFF | TGTGCCAGCAGCCCGGACAGGGGAGCGTACAATGAGCAGTTCTTC | . | TRBD1 | 15 | TRBJ2-1 | TRBV7-3
CASSVVAENSPLHF | TGTGCCAGCAGCGTAGTCGCGGAGAATTCACCCCTCCACTTT | . | . | 14 | TRBJ1-6 | TRBV9
CASSLEAGELFF | TGTGCCAGCAGCTTGGAGGCCGGGGAGCTGTTTTTT | . | . | 12 | TRBJ2-2 | TRBV5-5
CAWSPLGSGGANEKLFF | TGTGCCTGGAGCCCACTTGGTTCTGGGGGAGCTAATGAAAAACTGTTTTTT | . | . | 17 | TRBJ1-4 | TRBV30
CASSYLQYPGTANTGELFF | TGTGCCAGCAGCTACCTCCAATACCCCGGGACAGCGAACACCGGGGAGCTGTTTTTT | . | TRBD1 | 19 | TRBJ2-2 | TRBV7-3
CASRIAAGGANYGYTF | TGTGCCAGCAGAATAGCCGCAGGGGGTGCTAACTATGGCTACACCTTC | . | TRBD1 | 16 | TRBJ1-2 | TRBV6-6
CASSPKIHTDTQYF | TGTGCCAGCTCACCAAAGATTCACACAGATACGCAGTATTTT | . | . | 14 | TRBJ2-3 | TRBV18
CASSLSSGRYYNEQFF | TGTGCCAGCAGCCTCAGTAGCGGGAGATACTACAATGAGCAGTTCTTC | . | TRBD2 | 16 | TRBJ2-1 | TRBV7-9
CASSSGGSVNEQYF | TGTGCCAGCAGCTCTGGCGGGAGTGTGAACGAGCAGTACTTC | . | TRBD2 | 14 | TRBJ2-7 | TRBV7-2
CATSRARQETQYF | TGTGCCACCAGCAGAGCCCGCCAAGAGACCCAGTACTTC | . | . | 13 | TRBJ2-5 | TRBV15
CASSPRAFNSPLHF | TGTGCCAGCAGCCCTAGGGCCTTCAATTCACCCCTCCACTTT | . | . | 14 | TRBJ1-6 | TRBV3-1/TRBV3-2
CASSQEGTDTQYF | TGTGCCAGCAGCCAAGAGGGTACAGATACGCAGTATTTT | few | . | 13 | TRBJ2-3 | TRBV3-1/TRBV3-2
CASSEDSRLRNTIYF | TGTGCCAGCAGTGAGGACAGTAGACTACGAAACACCATATATTTT | . | . | 15 | TRBJ1-3 | TRBV28
CASSVASGTYNEQFF | TGTGCCAGCAGCGTCGCTAGCGGGACCTACAATGAGCAGTTCTTC | . | TRBD2 | 15 | TRBJ2-1 | TRBV9
CAWSGKEIAGNEQYF | TGTGCCTGGAGTGGAAAGGAGATAGCGGGGAACGAGCAGTACTTC | . | TRBD2 | 15 | TRBJ2-7 | TRBV30
CASSLGGVYGYTF | TGTGCCAGCAGTTTGGGCGGCGTCTATGGCTACACCTTC | . | . | 13 | TRBJ1-2 | TRBV28
CASNRELSLMAYEQYF | TGCGCCAGCAACCGAGAGTTGTCCTTAATGGCCTACGAGCAGTACTTC | . | . | 16 | TRBJ2-7 | TRBV5-1
CASRTGSDTQYF | TGTGCCAGCCGGACAGGTTCGGATACGCAGTATTTT | . | TRBD1 | 12 | TRBJ2-3 | TRBV11-2
CASSPWGAGEKLFF | TGTGCCAGCAGCCCCTGGGGTGCGGGAGAAAAACTGTTTTTT | . | . | 14 | TRBJ1-4 | TRBV5-6
CASSQTQGDTIYF | TGCGCCAGCAGCCAAACACAAGGTGACACCATATATTTT | . | . | 13 | TRBJ1-3 | TRBV4-3
CASSLGGSSYNEQFF | TGTGCCAGCAGCTTGGGCGGCAGCTCCTACAATGAGCAGTTCTTC | once | . | 15 | TRBJ2-1 | TRBV5-8
CASRLQGGTGELFF | TGCGCCAGCAGACTACAGGGTGGTACCGGGGAGCTGTTTTTT | . | . | 14 | TRBJ2-2 | TRBV10-1
CASSLVQGFYEQYF | TGTGCCAGCAGCTTGGTACAGGGGTTCTACGAGCAGTACTTC | . | TRBD1 | 14 | TRBJ2-7 | TRBV5-4
CASSQSGTSGSLEQYF | TGTGCCAGCAGCCAATCCGGGACTAGCGGGAGCCTTGAGCAGTACTTC | . | TRBD2 | 16 | TRBJ2-7 | TRBV7-9
CASSGAGNTIYF | TGTGCCAGCTCTGGCGCTGGAAACACCATATATTTT | . | . | 12 | TRBJ1-3 | TRBV5-4
CASSSGTSGQGRKNEQYF | TGTGCCAGCAGTTCCGGGACTAGCGGCCAAGGGCGGAAGAACGAGCAGTACTTC | . | TRBD2 | 18 | TRBJ2-7 | TRBV6-2/TRBV6-3
CASSSAGTDYNEQFF | TGTGCCAGCAGTTCGGCCGGGACAGATTACAATGAGCAGTTCTTC | . | TRBD1 | 15 | TRBJ2-1 | TRBV27